Below, 5 T cell receptor beta chains from the same sample are listed, as sequenced in a study of sequential checkpoint blockade in melanoma. Treatment here: randomized to nivolumab then ipilimumab (arm A) or the reverse (arm B). Assay: immunoSEQ multiplex PCR; the TCRdb copy retains only in-frame clones and omits some. The table shows under 40,000 clones, with over 75% occurring only once. Sequencing used CD8+ T cells sorted from blood (inferred from file names), obtained from a patient given nivolumab and ipilimumab in sequence. The receptors originated from a human donor with melanoma.

The genes are TRBV4-1 and TRBJ2-7; possibly TRBD2 for D (5 bases). Per germline, CDR1 MGHRA and CDR2 YSYEKL. Trimming took off 0 bases at V and 6 bases at J, with 9 bases between the two ends. The CDR3 is made up of 13 amino acids. The DNA for the CDR3 is TGCGCCAGCAGCCAAGACGAGGGTTCCGAGCAGTACGTC. Residues: CASSQDEGSEQYV.

The chain has TRBV4-1 and TRBJ2-7; the match to TRBD1 covers 9 bases. Germline-derived CDR1 and CDR2 are MGHRA and YSYEKL. The CDR3 contains 17 residues. J was trimmed by 2 bases and V by 0 bases; bases with no gene match: 8. The CDR3 sequence: CASSQDLMGQGTYEQYF. Written as DNA, the CDR3 is TGCGCCAGCAGCCAAGATCTTATGGGACAGGGAACCTACGAGCAGTACTTC.

The J gene is TRBJ1-1, the V gene TRBV9; TRBD1 agrees at 7 bases. CDR1 is SGDLS, CDR2 YYNGEE, per germline. V gave up 0 bases and J gave up 0 bases; unmatched junction bases: 2. This CDR3 comprises 15 residues. The CDR3 region has the DNA TGTGCCAGCAGCGTAGGTCAGGGGGTGAACACTGAAGCTTTCTTT. Its protein product is CASSVGQGVNTEAFF.

The chain has TRBV6-1 and TRBJ1-2; perhaps TRBD1 as D (5 bases). Germline V CDR1 and CDR2: MNHNS, SASEGT. The ends were cut back, 9 bases at V and 4 bases at J, with 12 bases in the middle. The CDR3 covers 12 residues. The CDR3 sequence: CARGGEGYGYTF. CDR3 DNA: TGTGCCAGGGGGGGGGAAGGCTATGGCTACACCTTC.

The rearrangement joins TRBV4-1 to TRBJ2-1; D not resolved. CDR1 and CDR2 from the germline V gene are MGHRA and YSYEKL. This CDR3 is built from 12 residues. V lost 0 bases to trimming and J lost 10 bases, with 7 bases between them. CDR3 loop: CASSQDDSEQFF. In DNA, the CDR3 is TGCGCCAGCAGCCAAGACGATAGCGAGCAGTTCTTC.